This T cell receptor beta chain was observed in a study of beta chain features in type 1 diabetes. Whole-study findings and limits: Moderately but significantly shorter TCRB CDR3s were found in Type 1 diabetes patients in all four CD4+ subsets.

Notes on this clone: The antigen remains unidentified.

The isolated RNA, all of it, was reverse transcribed, so expressed TCRB transcripts were what got sequenced. Clones were sequenced by immunoSEQ multiplex PCR, and TCRdb holds only the in-frame ones, with some missing. The sample lists 300,000 to 350,000 clones; around 8.5% were seen once. This CDR3 spans 10 amino acids. Germline CDR1 and CDR2: MDHEN and SYDVKM. Sequences were obtained from central memory CD4+ T cells from blood. The chain is built from TRBV28 and TRBJ1-4; D not certain. This TCR derives from a man aged 25-45 years with type 1 diabetes. The CDR3: CGAGNEKLFF. CDR3 sequence (DNA): TGTGGGGCAGGCAATGAAAAACTGTTTTTT.